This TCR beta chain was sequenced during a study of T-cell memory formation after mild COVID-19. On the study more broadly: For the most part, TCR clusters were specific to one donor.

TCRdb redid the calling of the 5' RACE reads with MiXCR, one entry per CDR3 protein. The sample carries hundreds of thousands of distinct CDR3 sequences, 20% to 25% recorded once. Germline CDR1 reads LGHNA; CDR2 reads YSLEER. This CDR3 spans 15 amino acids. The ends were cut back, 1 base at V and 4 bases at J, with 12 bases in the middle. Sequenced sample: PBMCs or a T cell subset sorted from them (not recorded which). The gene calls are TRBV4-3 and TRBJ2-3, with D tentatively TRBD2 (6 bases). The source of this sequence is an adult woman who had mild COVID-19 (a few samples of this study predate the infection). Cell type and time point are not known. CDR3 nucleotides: TGCGCCAGCAGCCAAGCGGGAGCAGCGGCAGATACGCAGTATTTT. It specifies CASSQAGAAADTQYF.